This record covers a single T cell receptor beta chain. At the DNA level, this CDR3 is encoded by other sequences in the same sample as well. Per the study methods: For nucleated cells, counts were estimated from reference gene primer amplification. TCRdb's table, derived via immunoSEQ multiplex PCR, lists solely in-frame clones and lacks some. D and trimming were read from the DNA, whereas the V and J calls and clone size are those reported in that table. The sample contains 200,000 to 250,000 clones, around 85% of which appear only once. Per the germline V gene, CDR1 is MNHEY and CDR2 is SMNVEV (reference sequence). Trimming removed 6 bases from V and 0 bases from J, with 12 bases in between. The CDR3 has 15 amino acids. This sample was taken from a study of blood T cell repertoires in COVID-19. Overall study: Sources were T cells, B-cell-depleted T cells, or PBMCs; the material itself was cDNA or gDNA.

The clonotype comes from a human donor in a cohort sampled during active COVID-19. This chain links TRBV27 with TRBJ1-5; perhaps TRBD1 as D (6 bases). The sample was peripheral blood. The CDR3 loop is CASSSGQISNQPQHF. CDR3 DNA: TGTGCCAGCAGCTCTGGACAGATTAGCAATCAGCCCCAGCATTTT.